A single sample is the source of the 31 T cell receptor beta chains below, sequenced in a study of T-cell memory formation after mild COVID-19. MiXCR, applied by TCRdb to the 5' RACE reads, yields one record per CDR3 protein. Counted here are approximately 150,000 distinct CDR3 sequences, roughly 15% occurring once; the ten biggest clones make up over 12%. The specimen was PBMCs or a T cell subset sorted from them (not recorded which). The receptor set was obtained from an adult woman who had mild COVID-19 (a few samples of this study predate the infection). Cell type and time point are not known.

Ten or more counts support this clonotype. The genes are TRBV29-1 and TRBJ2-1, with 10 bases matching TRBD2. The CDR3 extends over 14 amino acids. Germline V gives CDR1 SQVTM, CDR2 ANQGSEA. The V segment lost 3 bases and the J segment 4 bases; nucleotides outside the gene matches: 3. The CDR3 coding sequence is TGCAGCGTTGAGGCTAGCGGGAGTTACAATGAGCAGTTCTTC. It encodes CSVEASGSYNEQFF.

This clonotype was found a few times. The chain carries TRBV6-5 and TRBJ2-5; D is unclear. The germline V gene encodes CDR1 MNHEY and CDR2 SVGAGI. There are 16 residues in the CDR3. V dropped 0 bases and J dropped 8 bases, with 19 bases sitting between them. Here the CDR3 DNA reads TGTGCCAGCAGTTACTCTCTTGTGGGCCCCACCGAAACCCAGTACTTC. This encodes CASSYSLVGPTETQYF.

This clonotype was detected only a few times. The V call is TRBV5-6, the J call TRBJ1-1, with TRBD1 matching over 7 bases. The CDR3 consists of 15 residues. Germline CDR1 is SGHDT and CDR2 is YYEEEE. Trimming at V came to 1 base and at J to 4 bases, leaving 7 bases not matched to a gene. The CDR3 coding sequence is TGTGCCAGCAGCTTGATTAAGGGGGCGAGCACTGAAGCTTTCTTT. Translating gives CASSLIKGASTEAFF.

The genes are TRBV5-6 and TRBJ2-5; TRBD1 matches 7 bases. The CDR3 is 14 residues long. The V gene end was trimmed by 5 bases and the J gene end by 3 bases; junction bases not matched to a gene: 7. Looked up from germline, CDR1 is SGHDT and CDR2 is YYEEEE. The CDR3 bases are TGTGCCAGCAGTTTCGACAGGGTGGAAGAGACCCAGTACTTC. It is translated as CASSFDRVEETQYF.

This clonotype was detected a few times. The CDR3 protein is CASSLGDRSTDTQYF. In DNA form, the CDR3 reads TGTGCCAGCAGCTTGGGGGACAGGAGCACAGATACGCAGTATTTT. The gene calls are TRBV11-3 and TRBJ2-3, with 8 positions matching TRBD1. Germline-derived CDR1 and CDR2 are SGHNT and YENEEA. J gave up 0 bases and V 3 bases, and 2 bases lay outside the gene matches. This CDR3 is built from 15 residues.

The CDR3 protein is CASTHTGTVNTGELFF. DNA of the CDR3: TGTGCCAGCACCCACACCGGGACGGTGAACACCGGGGAGCTGTTTTTT. V and J are TRBV7-9 and TRBJ2-2, with D perhaps given as TRBD1 or TRBD2 (5 bases each). Trimming shortened V by 7 bases and J by 1 base, and 16 bases separated the two germline ends. Germline CDR1 reads SEHNR; CDR2 reads FQNEAQ (reference sequence). The CDR3 spans 16 residues.

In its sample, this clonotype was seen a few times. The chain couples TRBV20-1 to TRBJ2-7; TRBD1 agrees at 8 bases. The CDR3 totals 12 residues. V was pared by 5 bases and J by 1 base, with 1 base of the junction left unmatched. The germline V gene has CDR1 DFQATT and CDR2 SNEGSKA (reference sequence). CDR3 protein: CSAGDRSYEQYF. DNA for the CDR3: TGCAGTGCTGGGGACAGGTCCTACGAGCAGTACTTC.

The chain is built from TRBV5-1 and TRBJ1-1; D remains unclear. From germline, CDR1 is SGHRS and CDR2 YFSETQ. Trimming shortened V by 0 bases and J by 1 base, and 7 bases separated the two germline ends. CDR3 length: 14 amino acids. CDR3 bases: TGCGCCAGCAGCTTGGGAATCGAGAACACTGAAGCTTTCTTT. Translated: CASSLGIENTEAFF.

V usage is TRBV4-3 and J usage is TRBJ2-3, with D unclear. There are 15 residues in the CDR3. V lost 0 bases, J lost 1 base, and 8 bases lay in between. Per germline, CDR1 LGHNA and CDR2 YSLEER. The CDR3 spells CASSQDHLGTDTQYF. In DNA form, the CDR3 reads TGCGCCAGCAGCCAAGATCATTTAGGCACAGATACGCAGTATTTT.

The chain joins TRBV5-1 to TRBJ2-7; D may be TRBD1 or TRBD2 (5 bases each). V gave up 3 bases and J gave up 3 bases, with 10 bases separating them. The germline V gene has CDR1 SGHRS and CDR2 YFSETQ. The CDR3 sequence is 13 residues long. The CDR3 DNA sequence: TGCGCCAGCAGCTGGGGGTCTGGCTACGAGCAGTACTTC. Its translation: CASSWGSGYEQYF.

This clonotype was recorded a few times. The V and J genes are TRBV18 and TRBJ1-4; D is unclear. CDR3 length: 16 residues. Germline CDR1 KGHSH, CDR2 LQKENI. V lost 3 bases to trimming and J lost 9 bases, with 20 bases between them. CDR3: CASSPTPLVQNQKLFF. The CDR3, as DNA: TGTGCCAGCTCACCGACTCCCCTCGTACAGAATCAAAAACTGTTTTTT.

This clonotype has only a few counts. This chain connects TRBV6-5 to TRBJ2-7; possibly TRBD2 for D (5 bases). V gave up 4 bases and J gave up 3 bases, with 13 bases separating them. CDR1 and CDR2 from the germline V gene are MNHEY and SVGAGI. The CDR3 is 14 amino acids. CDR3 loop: CASSLVIGVYEQYF. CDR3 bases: TGTGCCAGCAGTTTAGTTATCGGGGTCTACGAGCAGTACTTC.

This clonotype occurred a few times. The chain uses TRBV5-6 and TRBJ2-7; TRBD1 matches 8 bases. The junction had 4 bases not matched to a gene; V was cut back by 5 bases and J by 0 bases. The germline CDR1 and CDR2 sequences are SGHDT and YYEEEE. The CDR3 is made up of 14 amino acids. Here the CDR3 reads CASRLQGGSYEQYF. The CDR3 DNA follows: TGTGCCAGCAGACTACAGGGGGGCTCCTACGAGCAGTACTTC.

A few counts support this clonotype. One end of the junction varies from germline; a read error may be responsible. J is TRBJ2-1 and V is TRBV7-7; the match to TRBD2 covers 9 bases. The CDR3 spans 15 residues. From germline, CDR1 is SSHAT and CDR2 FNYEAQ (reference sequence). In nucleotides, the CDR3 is TGTGCTAGCAGCGCAAACTTGGCGGGGGGGAATGAGCAGTTCTTC. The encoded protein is CASSANLAGGNEQFF. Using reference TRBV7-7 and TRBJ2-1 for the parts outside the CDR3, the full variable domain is GAGVSQSPRYKVTKRGQDVTLRCDPISSHATLYWYQQALGQGPEFLTYFNYEAQPDKSGLPSDRFSAERPEGSISTLTIQRTEQRDSAMYRCASSANLAGGNEQFFGPGTRLTVL.

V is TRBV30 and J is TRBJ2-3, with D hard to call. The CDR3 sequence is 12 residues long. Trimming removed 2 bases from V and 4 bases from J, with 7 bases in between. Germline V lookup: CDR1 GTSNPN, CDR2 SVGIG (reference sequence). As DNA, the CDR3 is TGTGCCTGGAGTCACATCGCAGATACGCAGTATTTT. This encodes CAWSHIADTQYF.

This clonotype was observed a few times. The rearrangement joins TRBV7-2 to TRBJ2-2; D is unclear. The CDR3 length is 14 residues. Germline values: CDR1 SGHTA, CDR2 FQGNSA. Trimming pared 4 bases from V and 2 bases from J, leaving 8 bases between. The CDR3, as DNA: TGTGCCAGCAGCTCCTTACGAAACACCGGGGAGCTGTTTTTT. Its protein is CASSSLRNTGELFF.

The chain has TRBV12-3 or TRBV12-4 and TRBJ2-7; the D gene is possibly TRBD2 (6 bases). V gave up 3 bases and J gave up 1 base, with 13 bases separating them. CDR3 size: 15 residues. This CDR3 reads CASSFWSGRSYEQYF. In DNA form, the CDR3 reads TGTGCCAGCAGTTTCTGGTCGGGGAGGTCCTACGAGCAGTACTTC.

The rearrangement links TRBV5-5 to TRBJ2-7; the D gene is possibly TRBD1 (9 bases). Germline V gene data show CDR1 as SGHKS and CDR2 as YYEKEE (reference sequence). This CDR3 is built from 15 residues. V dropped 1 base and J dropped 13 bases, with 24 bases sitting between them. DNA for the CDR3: TGTGCCAGCAGCTTGACAGGGGGCCACCCGGGGGGGCATTACTTC. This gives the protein CASSLTGGHPGGHYF.

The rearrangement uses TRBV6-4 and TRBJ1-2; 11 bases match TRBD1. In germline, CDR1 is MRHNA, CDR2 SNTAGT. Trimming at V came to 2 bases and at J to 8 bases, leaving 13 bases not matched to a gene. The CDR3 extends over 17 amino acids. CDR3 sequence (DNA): TGTGCCAGCAGTGACACGCCGGGACAGGGGGTACTTGGCGGCTACACCTTC. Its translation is CASSDTPGQGVLGGYTF.

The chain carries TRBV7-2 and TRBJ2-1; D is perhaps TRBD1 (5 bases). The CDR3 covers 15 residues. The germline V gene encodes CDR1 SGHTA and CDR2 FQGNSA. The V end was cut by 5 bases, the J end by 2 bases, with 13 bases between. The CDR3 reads CASSPQGAPYNEQFF. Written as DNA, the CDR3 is TGTGCCAGCAGCCCGCAGGGTGCCCCCTACAATGAGCAGTTCTTC.

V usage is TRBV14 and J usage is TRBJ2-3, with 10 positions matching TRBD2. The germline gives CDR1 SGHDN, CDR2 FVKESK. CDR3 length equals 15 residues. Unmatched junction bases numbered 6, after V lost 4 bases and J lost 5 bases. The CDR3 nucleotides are TGTGCCAGCAGCCCTAGCGGGAGTTATGGAGATACGCAGTATTTT. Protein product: CASSPSGSYGDTQYF. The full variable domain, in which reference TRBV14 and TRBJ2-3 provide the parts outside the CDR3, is EAGVTQFPSHSVIEKGQTVTLRCDPISGHDNLYWYRRVMGKEIKFLLHFVKESKQDESGMPNNRFLAERTGGTYSTLKVQPAELEDSGVYFCASSPSGSYGDTQYFGPGTRLTVL.

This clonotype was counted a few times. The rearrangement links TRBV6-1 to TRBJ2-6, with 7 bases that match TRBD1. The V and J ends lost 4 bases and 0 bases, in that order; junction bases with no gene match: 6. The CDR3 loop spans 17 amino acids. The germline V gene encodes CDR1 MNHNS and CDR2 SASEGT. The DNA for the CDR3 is TGTGCCAGCAGTGCGGGACAGCTTTTCTCTGGGGCCAACGTCCTGACTTTC. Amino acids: CASSAGQLFSGANVLTF.

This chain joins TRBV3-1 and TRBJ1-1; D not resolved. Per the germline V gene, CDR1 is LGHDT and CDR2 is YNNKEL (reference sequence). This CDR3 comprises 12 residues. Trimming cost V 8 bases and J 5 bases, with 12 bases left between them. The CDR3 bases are TGTGCCAGCGGAAGGCCGGAGACTGAAGCTTTCTTT. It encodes CASGRPETEAFF.

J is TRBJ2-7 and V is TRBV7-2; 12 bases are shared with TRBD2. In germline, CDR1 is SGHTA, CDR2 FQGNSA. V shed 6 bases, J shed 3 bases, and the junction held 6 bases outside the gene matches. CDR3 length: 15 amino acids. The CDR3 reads CASRQGLAGIYEQYF. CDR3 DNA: TGTGCCAGCAGACAAGGACTAGCGGGGATCTACGAGCAGTACTTC.

CDR3: CASSPQSREEQFF. The CDR3 coding sequence is TGTGCCAGCAGCCCCCAGTCTAGGGAAGAGCAGTTCTTC. The V gene is TRBV12-3 or TRBV12-4, the J gene TRBJ2-1; D uncertain. Between the trimmed V and J ends, which lost 6 bases and 10 bases, there was a span of 16 bases. CDR3 size: 13 residues.

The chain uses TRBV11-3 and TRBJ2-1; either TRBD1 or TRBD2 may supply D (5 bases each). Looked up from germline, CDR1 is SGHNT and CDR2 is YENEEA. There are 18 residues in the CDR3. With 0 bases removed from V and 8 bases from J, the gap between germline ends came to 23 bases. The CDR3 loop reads CASSLDVLRSGLGDEQFF. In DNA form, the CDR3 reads TGTGCCAGCAGCTTAGATGTGTTGAGGAGCGGTCTGGGGGATGAGCAGTTCTTC. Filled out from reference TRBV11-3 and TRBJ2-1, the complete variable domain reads EAGVVQSPRYKIIEKKQPVAFWCNPISGHNTLYWYLQNLGQGPELLIRYENEEAVDDSQLPKDRFSAERLKGVDSTLKIQPAELGDSAVYLCASSLDVLRSGLGDEQFFGPGTRLTVL.

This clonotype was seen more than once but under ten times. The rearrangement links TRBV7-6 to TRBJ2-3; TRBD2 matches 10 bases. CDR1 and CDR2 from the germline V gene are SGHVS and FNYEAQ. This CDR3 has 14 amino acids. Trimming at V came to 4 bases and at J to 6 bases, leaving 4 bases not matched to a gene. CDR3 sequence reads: CASSSSGSADTQYF. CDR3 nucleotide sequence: TGTGCCAGCAGCTCTAGCGGGAGTGCTGATACGCAGTATTTT.

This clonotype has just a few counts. CDR3 loop: CASSPGTGHYEQYF. DNA for the CDR3: TGTGCCAGCTCACCGGGGACAGGGCATTACGAGCAGTACTTC. The V and J genes are TRBV18 and TRBJ2-7; 9 bases match TRBD1. V shed 3 bases and J 4 bases; nucleotides not matched to a gene: 4. Germline lookup yields CDR1 KGHSH and CDR2 LQKENI. The CDR3 extends over 14 amino acids.

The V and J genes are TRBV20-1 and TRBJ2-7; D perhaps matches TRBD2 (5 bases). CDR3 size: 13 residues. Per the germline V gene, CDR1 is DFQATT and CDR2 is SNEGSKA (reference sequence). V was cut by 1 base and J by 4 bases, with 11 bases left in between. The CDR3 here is CSARVRDRYEQYF. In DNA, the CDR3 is TGCAGTGCTAGAGTTCGGGATCGGTACGAGCAGTACTTC.

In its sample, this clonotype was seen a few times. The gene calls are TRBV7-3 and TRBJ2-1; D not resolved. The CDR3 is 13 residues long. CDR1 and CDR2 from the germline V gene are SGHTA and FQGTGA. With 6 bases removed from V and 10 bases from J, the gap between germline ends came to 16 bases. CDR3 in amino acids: CASRLELGGEQFF. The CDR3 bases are TGTGCCAGCAGGCTAGAGTTGGGTGGGGAGCAGTTCTTC.

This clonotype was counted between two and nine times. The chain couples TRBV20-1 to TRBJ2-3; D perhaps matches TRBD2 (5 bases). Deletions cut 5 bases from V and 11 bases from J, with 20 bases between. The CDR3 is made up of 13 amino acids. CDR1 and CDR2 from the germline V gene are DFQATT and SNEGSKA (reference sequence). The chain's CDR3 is CSAARGGAHEQYF. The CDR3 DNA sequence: TGCAGTGCTGCCCGGGGTGGCGCACACGAGCAGTATTTT.